This T cell receptor beta chain was identified during a study of shared clonotypes between healthy human individuals. For the study at large: There were three CD4 naive, three CD4 memory, two CD8 naive and one CD8 memory plates per donor.

As to this clone: The antigen is undetermined.

Study-level points and caveats: Rarefaction curves obtained for sorted subsets showed sequencing incomplete despite large depth. Researchers sampled only blood; tissue repertoires likely differ. Of the naive CD4 clonotypes, roughly 5.2% were shared across several donors.

CD8 cells regarded as naive lacked CD45RO, were positively chosen for CCR7, and omitted terminally differentiated effector memory CD45RA+ cells. The protocol was immunoSEQ multiplex PCR, while the TCRdb copy is restricted to in-frame clones and leaves out a portion. The sample yields 1.5 million to 2.5 million clones, roughly 95% seen once. CDR3 length: 14 residues. Trimming left V 2 bases short and J 6 bases short, with 11 bases between. Looked up from germline, CDR1 is SGDLS and CDR2 is YYNGEE. Sequencing used naive CD8+ T cells sorted from blood. The rearrangement joins TRBV9 to TRBJ2-2; D unresolved. The origin of this receptor is a man between 18 and 35 years old in good health. The CDR3 sequence: CASSVSGTPGELFF. CDR3 in DNA: TGTGCCAGCAGCGTGAGTGGTACTCCCGGGGAGCTGTTTTTT.